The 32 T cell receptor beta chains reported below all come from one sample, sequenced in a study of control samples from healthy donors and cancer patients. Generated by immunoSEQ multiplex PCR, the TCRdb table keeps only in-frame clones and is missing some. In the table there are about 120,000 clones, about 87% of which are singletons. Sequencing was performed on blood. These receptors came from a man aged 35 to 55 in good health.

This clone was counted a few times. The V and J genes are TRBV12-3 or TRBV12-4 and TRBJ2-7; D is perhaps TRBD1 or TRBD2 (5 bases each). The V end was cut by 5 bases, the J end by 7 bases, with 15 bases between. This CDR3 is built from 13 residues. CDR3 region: CASSPGTIGEQYF. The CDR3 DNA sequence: TGTGCCAGCAGTCCTGGGACGATCGGGGAGCAGTACTTC.

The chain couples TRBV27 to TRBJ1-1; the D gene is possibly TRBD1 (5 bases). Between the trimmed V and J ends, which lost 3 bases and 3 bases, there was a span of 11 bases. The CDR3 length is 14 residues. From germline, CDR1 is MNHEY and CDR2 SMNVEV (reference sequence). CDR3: CASSLSGGYTEAFF. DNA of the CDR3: TGTGCCAGCAGTTTGTCGGGGGGGTACACTGAAGCTTTCTTT.

CDR3 DNA: TGTGCCAGCAGACCGGGACAGGCTAACACCGGGGAGCTGTTTTTT. This sequence encodes CASRPGQANTGELFF. The rearrangement links TRBV28 to TRBJ2-2; 8 bases align to TRBD1. V shed 6 bases, J shed 2 bases, and the junction held 5 bases outside the gene matches. This CDR3 contains 15 residues. Germline CDR1 is MDHEN and CDR2 is SYDVKM.

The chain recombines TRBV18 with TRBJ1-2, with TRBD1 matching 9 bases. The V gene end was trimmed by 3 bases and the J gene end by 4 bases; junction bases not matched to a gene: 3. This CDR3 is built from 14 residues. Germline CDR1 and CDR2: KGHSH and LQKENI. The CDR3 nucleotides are TGTGCCAGCTCACCGGGACAGGGCTTCTATGGCTACACCTTC. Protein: CASSPGQGFYGYTF.

DNA of the CDR3: TGTGCCAGCAGCCCCCTGACTAGCGGGGTGGGGGCCGGGGAGCTGTTTTTT. This sequence encodes CASSPLTSGVGAGELFF. The J gene is TRBJ2-2, the V gene TRBV14, with 11 bases lining up with TRBD2. Germline V gives CDR1 SGHDN, CDR2 FVKESK. This CDR3 has 17 amino acids. The V segment lost 4 bases and the J segment 6 bases; nucleotides outside the gene matches: 10. Complete variable domain (other parts from reference TRBV14 and TRBJ2-2): EAGVTQFPSHSVIEKGQTVTLRCDPISGHDNLYWYRRVMGKEIKFLLHFVKESKQDESGMPNNRFLAERTGGTYSTLKVQPAELEDSGVYFCASSPLTSGVGAGELFFGEGSRLTVL.

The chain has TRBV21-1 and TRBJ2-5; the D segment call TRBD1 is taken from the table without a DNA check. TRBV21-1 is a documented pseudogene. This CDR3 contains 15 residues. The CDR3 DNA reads TGTGCCAGCAGCAAAGTTTGGACAGCAGAAGAGACCCAGTACTTC. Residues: CASSKVWTAEETQYF.

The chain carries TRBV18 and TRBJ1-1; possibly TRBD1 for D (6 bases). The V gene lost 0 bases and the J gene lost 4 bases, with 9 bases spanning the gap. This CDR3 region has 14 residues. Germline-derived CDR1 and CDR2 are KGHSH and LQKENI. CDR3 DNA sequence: TGTGCCAGCTCACCACCGGAACAGGGCACTGAAGCTTTCTTT. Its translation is CASSPPEQGTEAFF.

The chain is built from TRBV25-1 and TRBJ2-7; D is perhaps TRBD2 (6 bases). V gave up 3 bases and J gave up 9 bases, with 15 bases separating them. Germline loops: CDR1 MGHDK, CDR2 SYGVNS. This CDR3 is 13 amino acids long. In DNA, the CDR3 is TGTGCCAGCAGTGACCGGTGGGACTTTCGGCAGTACTTC. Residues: CASSDRWDFRQYF.

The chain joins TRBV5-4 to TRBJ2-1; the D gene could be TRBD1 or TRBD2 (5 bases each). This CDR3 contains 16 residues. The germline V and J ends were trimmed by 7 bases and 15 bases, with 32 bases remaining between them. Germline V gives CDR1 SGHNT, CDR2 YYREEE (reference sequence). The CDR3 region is CASGESGTIISGRRFF. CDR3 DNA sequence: TGTGCCAGCGGGGAATCCGGGACGATAATAAGCGGAAGGCGGTTCTTC.

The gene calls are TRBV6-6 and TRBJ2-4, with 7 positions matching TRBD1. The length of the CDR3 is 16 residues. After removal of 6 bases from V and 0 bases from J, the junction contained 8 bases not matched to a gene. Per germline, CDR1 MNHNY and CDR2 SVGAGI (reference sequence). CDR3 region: CASSQTTGLAKNIQYF. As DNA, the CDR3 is TGTGCCAGCAGCCAAACGACAGGGCTAGCCAAAAACATTCAGTACTTC.

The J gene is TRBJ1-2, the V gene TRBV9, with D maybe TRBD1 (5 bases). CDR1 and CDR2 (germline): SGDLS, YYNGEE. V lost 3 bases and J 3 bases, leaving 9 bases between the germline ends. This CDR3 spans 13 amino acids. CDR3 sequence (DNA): TGTGCCAGCAGCGCGGGACGGTACTATGGCTACACCTTC. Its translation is CASSAGRYYGYTF.

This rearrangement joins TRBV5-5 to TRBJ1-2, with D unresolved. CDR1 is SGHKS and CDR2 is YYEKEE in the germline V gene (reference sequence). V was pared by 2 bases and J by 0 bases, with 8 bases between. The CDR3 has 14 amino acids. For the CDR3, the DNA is TGTGCCAGCAGCTTCCGTACGGCTAACTATGGCTACACCTTC. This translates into CASSFRTANYGYTF.

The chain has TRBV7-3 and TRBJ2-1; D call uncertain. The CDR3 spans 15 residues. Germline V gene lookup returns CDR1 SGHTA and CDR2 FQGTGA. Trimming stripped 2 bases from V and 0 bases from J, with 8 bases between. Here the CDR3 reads CASSLLGSSYNEQFF. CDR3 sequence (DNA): TGTGCCAGCAGCTTACTGGGCAGCTCCTACAATGAGCAGTTCTTC.

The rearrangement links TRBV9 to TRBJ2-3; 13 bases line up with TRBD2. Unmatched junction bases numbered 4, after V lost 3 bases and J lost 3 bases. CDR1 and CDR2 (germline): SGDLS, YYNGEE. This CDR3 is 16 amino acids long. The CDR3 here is CASSGLAGGYTDTQYF. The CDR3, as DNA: TGTGCCAGCAGCGGACTAGCGGGGGGATATACAGATACGCAGTATTTT.

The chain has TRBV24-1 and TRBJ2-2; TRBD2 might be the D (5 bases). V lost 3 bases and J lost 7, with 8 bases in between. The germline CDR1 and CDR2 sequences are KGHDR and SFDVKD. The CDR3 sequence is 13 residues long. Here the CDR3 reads CATSDPSHGELFF. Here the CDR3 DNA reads TGTGCCACCAGTGATCCTAGCCACGGGGAGCTGTTTTTT.

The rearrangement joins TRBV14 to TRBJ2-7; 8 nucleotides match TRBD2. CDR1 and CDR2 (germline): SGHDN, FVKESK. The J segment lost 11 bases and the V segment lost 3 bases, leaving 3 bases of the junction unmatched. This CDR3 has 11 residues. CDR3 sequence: CASSHTGREYF. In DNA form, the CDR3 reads TGTGCCAGCAGCCACACCGGGAGGGAGTACTTC.

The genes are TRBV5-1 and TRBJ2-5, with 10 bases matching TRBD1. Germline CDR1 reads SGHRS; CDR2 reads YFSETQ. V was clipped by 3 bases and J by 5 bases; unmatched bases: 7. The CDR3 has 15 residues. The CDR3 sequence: CASSSGTGAEETQYF. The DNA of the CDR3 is TGCGCCAGCAGCTCCGGGACAGGGGCGGAGGAGACCCAGTACTTC. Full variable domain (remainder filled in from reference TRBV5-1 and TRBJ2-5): KAGVTQTPRYLIKTRGQQVTLSCSPISGHRSVSWYQQTPGQGLQFLFEYFSETQRNKGNFPGRFSGRQFSNSRSEMNVSTLELGDSALYLCASSSGTGAEETQYFGPGTRLLVL.

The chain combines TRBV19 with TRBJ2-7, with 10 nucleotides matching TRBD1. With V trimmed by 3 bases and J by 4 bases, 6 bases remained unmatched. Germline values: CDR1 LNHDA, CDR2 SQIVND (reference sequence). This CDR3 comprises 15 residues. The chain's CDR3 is CASSIRTGGRYEQYF. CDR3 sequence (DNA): TGTGCCAGTAGTATTAGGACAGGGGGACGGTACGAGCAGTACTTC.

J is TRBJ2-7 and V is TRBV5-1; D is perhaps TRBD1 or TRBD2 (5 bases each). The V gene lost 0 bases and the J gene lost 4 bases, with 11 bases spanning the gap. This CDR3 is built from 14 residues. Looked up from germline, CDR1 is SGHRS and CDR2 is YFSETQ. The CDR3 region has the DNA TGCGCCAGCAGCTTGGGTCCAGGGAGTTACGAGCAGTACTTC. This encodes CASSLGPGSYEQYF.

CDR3 in amino acids: CASSESGGAYEQYF. The CDR3 DNA reads as TGTGCCAGCAGCGAAAGCGGGGGGGCCTACGAGCAGTACTTC. The chain employs TRBV7-9 and TRBJ2-7, with 10 bases matching TRBD2. Per germline, CDR1 SEHNR and CDR2 FQNEAQ (reference sequence). CDR3 length: 14 amino acids. V lost 5 bases and J lost 2; bases outside the gene matches: 3.

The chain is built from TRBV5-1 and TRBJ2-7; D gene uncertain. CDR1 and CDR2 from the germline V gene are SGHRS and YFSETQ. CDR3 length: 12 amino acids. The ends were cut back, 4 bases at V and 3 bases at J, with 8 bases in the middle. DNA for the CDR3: TGCGCCAGCAGCCCGACTGTCTACGAGCAGTACTTC. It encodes CASSPTVYEQYF.

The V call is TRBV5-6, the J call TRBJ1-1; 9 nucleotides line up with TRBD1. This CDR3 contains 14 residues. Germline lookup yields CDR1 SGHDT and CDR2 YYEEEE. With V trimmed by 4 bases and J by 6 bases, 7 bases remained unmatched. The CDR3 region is CASSPGTGYAEAFF. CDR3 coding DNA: TGTGCCAGCAGCCCCGGGACAGGGTATGCTGAAGCTTTCTTT.

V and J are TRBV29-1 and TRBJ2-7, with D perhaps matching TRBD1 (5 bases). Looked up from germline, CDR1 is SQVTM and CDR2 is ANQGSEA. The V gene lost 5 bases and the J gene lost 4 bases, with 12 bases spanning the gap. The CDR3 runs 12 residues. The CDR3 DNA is TGCAGCGTTAAGACCCAGGGTTACGAGCAGTACTTC. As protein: CSVKTQGYEQYF.

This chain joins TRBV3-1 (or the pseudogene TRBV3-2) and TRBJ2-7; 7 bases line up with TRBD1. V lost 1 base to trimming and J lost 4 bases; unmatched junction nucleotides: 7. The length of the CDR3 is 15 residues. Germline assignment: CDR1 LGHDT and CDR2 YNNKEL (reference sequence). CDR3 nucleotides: TGTGCCAGCAGCCAAGGGTCCGAGGGGGCTTACGAGCAGTACTTC. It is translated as CASSQGSEGAYEQYF.

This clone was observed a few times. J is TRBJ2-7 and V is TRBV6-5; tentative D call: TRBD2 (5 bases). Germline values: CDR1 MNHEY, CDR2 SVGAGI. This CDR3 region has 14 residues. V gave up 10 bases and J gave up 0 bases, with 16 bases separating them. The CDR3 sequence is CATEIGGSSYEQYF. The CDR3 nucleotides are TGTGCCACCGAGATTGGAGGAAGCTCCTACGAGCAGTACTTC.

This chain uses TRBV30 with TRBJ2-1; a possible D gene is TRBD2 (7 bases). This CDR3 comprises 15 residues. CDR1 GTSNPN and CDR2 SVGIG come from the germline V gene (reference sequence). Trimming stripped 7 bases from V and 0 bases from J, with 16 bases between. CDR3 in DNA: TGTGCCTCCACTTGGGGGGGGGCCTCCTACAATGAGCAGTTCTTC. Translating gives CASTWGGASYNEQFF.

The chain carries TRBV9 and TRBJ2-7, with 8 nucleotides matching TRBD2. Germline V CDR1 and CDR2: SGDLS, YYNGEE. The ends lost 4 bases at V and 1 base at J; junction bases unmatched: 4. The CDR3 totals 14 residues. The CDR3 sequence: CASSKRGTSYEQYF. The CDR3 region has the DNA TGTGCCAGCAGCAAGCGGGGGACGTCCTACGAGCAGTACTTC.

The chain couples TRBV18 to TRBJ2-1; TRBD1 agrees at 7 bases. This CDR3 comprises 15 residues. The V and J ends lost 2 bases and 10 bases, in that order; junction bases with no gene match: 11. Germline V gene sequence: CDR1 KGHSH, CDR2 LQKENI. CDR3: CASSPGEGAVREQFF. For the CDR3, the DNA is TGTGCCAGCTCACCAGGCGAGGGGGCGGTTAGGGAGCAGTTCTTC.

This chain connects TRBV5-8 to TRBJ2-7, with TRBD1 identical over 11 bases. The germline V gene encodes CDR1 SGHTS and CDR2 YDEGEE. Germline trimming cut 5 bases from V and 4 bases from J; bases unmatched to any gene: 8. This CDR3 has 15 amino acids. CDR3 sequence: CASRKNRDRGYEQYF. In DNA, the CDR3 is TGTGCCAGCAGGAAAAACCGGGACAGGGGGTACGAGCAGTACTTC.

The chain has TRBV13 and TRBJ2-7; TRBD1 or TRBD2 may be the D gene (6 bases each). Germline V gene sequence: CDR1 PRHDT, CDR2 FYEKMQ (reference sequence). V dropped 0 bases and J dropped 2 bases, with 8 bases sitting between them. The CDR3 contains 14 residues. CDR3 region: CASSLGEGAYEQYF. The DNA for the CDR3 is TGTGCCAGCAGCTTAGGGGAGGGGGCCTACGAGCAGTACTTC.

This CDR3 is CATGEGASYEQYF. In DNA form, the CDR3 reads TGTGCCACCGGAGAGGGGGCGTCCTACGAGCAGTACTTC. This sequence joins TRBV24-1 and TRBJ2-7, with 7 bases lining up with TRBD1. With V trimmed by 9 bases and J by 1 base, 5 bases remained unmatched. Germline lookup yields CDR1 KGHDR and CDR2 SFDVKD. The CDR3 length is 13 residues.

The CDR3 here is CAWRGDRTMNSPLHF. CDR3 nucleotides: TGTGCCTGGAGGGGGGACAGGACTATGAATTCACCCCTCCACTTT. V usage is TRBV30 and J usage is TRBJ1-6, with 8 bases identical to TRBD1. This CDR3 is 15 amino acids long. CDR1 GTSNPN and CDR2 SVGIG come from the germline V gene (reference sequence). The junction had 8 bases not matched to a gene; V was cut back by 3 bases and J by 7 bases. Combining the CDR3 with reference TRBV30 and TRBJ1-6 gives the whole variable domain SQTIHQWPATLVQPVGSPLSLECTVEGTSNPNLYWYRQAAGRGLQLLFYSVGIGQISSEVPQNLSASRPQDRQFILSSKKLLLSDSGFYLCAWRGDRTMNSPLHFGNGTRLTVT.